Below are 21 T cell receptor beta chains sequenced from a single sample in a study of OX40 agonist ivuxolimab in advanced cancers. Sequencing used immunoSEQ multiplex PCR; TCRdb keeps in-frame clones, though not all of them. The repertoire holds 65,000 to 80,000 clones, with approximately 88% as singletons. This specimen was CD4+ or CD8+ T cells sorted from blood, taken in a trial of the OX40 agonist ivuxolimab. These receptors originate from an adult with an advanced solid tumor such as melanoma, head and neck, liver or kidney cancer.

The chain joins TRBV6-4 to TRBJ1-1; D might be TRBD1 (6 bases). Trimming took 3 bases from V and 1 from J, leaving 6 bases between them. Germline V gene sequence: CDR1 MRHNA, CDR2 SNTAGT. The CDR3 is made up of 13 amino acids. The CDR3 loop reads CASSEQGNTEAFF. As DNA, the CDR3 is TGTGCCAGCAGTGAACAGGGGAACACTGAAGCTTTCTTT.

The chain joins TRBV9 to TRBJ2-7; 9 bases align to TRBD1. Per the germline V gene, CDR1 is SGDLS and CDR2 is YYNGEE. The CDR3 contains 14 residues. J lost 5 bases, V lost 0 bases, and 3 bases had no gene match. The CDR3 region is CASSVGGDRDEQYF. In DNA form, the CDR3 reads TGTGCCAGCAGCGTAGGTGGGGACAGGGACGAGCAGTACTTC.

V is TRBV7-2 and J is TRBJ2-1; D is ambiguous. Germline CDR1 SGHTA, CDR2 FQGNSA. V was cut by 5 bases and J by 4 bases, with 15 bases left in between. The CDR3 has 15 amino acids. The CDR3 nucleotides read TGTGCCAGCAGCCACGGTGTAGGCATTTACAATGAGCAGTTCTTC. This encodes CASSHGVGIYNEQFF.

The chain couples TRBV5-6 to TRBJ2-7, with TRBD2 as a possible D gene (5 bases). V lost 1 base and J lost 6, with 11 bases in between. Looked up from germline, CDR1 is SGHDT and CDR2 is YYEEEE. The CDR3 length is 13 residues. This chain's CDR3 is CASSLKLAVEQYF. In nucleotides, the CDR3 is TGTGCCAGCAGCTTGAAGCTAGCCGTCGAGCAGTACTTC.

This rearrangement joins TRBV6-1 to TRBJ1-5; D is uncertain. Per the germline V gene, CDR1 is MNHNS and CDR2 is SASEGT. The CDR3 runs to 15 residues. V lost 5 bases, J lost 2 bases, and 13 bases lay in between. The CDR3 DNA sequence: TGTGCCAGCAGTCAGATCCCTGGGGGCAATCAGCCCCAGCATTTT. This codes for CASSQIPGGNQPQHF.

The chain is built from TRBV19 and TRBJ2-2; D not resolved. Germline V gene data show CDR1 as LNHDA and CDR2 as SQIVND (reference sequence). This CDR3 has 14 residues. V was clipped by 6 bases and J by 1 base, with 9 bases between them. The CDR3 spells CASRWGKNTGELFF. The DNA for the CDR3 is TGTGCCAGTAGATGGGGAAAGAACACCGGGGAGCTGTTTTTT.

CDR3 sequence: CASSLQGDNSPLHF. CDR3 DNA: TGTGCCAGCAGCTTACAGGGCGATAATTCACCCCTCCACTTT. V and J are TRBV7-6 and TRBJ1-6; the D gene is possibly TRBD1 (5 bases). The CDR3 sequence is 14 residues long. From germline, CDR1 is SGHVS and CDR2 FNYEAQ. Deletions cut 2 bases from V and 5 bases from J, with 7 bases between.

This clone is a singleton in its sample. This rearrangement joins TRBV10-3 to TRBJ2-5; 9 bases line up with TRBD2. Trimming cost V 4 bases and J 4 bases; bases outside gene matches: 10. Germline lookup yields CDR1 ENHRY and CDR2 SYGVKD. The CDR3 is 16 amino acids. The CDR3 sequence: CAISAAGGAFVETQYF. The CDR3 DNA reads as TGTGCCATCAGTGCGGCGGGAGGGGCCTTTGTAGAGACCCAGTACTTC.

The chain carries TRBV4-1 and TRBJ2-1, with TRBD1 identical over 11 bases. Germline CDR1 is MGHRA and CDR2 is YSYEKL. The CDR3 is made up of 15 amino acids. V shed 5 bases, J shed 8 bases, and the junction held 8 bases outside the gene matches. The CDR3 reads CASSVRDRGGDEQFF. Here the CDR3 DNA reads TGCGCCAGCAGCGTCCGGGACAGGGGGGGGGATGAGCAGTTCTTC.

This clone qualifies as medium-sized. Other DNA variants within this sample encode the same CDR3. This chain connects TRBV2 to TRBJ2-6; D gene ambiguous. The CDR3 extends over 13 amino acids. Trimming left V 7 bases short and J 4 bases short, with 8 bases between. Germline CDR1 is SNHLY and CDR2 is FYNNEI. The CDR3 loop is CASISAGANVLTF. The CDR3 nucleotides are TGTGCCAGCATCAGTGCCGGGGCCAACGTCCTGACTTTC. Complete variable domain (other parts from reference TRBV2 and TRBJ2-6): EPEVTQTPSHQVTQMGQEVILRCVPISNHLYFYWYRQILGQKVEFLVSFYNNEISEKSEIFDDQFSVERPDGSNFTLKIRSTKLEDSAMYFCASISAGANVLTFGAGSRLTVL.

The V call is TRBV25-1, the J call TRBJ2-1; D may correspond to TRBD1 or TRBD2 (5 bases each). V was shortened by 6 bases and J by 7 bases, with 13 bases between the two germline ends. The CDR3 covers 13 residues. CDR1 is MGHDK and CDR2 is SYGVNS in the germline V gene. The CDR3 DNA reads TGTGCCAGCAGCCTGGGACGGTTAAATGAGCAGTTCTTC. Encoded protein: CASSLGRLNEQFF.

CDR3 region: CASSLAEGVAFF. The DNA of the CDR3 is TGCGCCAGCAGCTTGGCCGAAGGGGTAGCTTTCTTT. V and J are TRBV5-1 and TRBJ1-1; D is possibly TRBD1 (5 bases). This CDR3 region has 12 residues. V was pared by 0 bases and J by 10 bases, with 10 bases between. The germline gives CDR1 SGHRS, CDR2 YFSETQ. The full variable domain, completed using reference TRBV5-1 and TRBJ1-1, is KAGVTQTPRYLIKTRGQQVTLSCSPISGHRSVSWYQQTPGQGLQFLFEYFSETQRNKGNFPGRFSGRQFSNSRSEMNVSTLELGDSALYLCASSLAEGVAFFGQGTRLTVV.

The chain carries TRBV5-1 and TRBJ2-1; 8 positions agree with TRBD2. This CDR3 is built from 16 residues. CDR1 is SGHRS and CDR2 is YFSETQ in the germline V gene. J gave up 5 bases and V 0 bases, and 7 bases lay outside the gene matches. The DNA of the CDR3 is TGCGCCAGCAGCTTGGCGACTAGCGTTATTAACAATGAGCAGTTCTTC. Translation gives CASSLATSVINNEQFF.

Comment on this clone: A far larger clone is one base from this, pointing to a likely read error. The chain employs TRBV5-6 and TRBJ2-7; D is ambiguous. The germline V gene encodes CDR1 SGHDT and CDR2 YYEEEE. V lost 0 bases and J 6 bases, leaving 22 bases between the germline ends. The CDR3 is made up of 17 amino acids. CDR3 DNA sequence: TGTGCCAGCAGCTTGGCCATACTCCCAGGAAGTTACAGCGAGCAGTACTTC. As protein: CASSLAILPGSYSEQYF.

The genes are TRBV19 and TRBJ1-2; D is unclear. This CDR3 spans 14 amino acids. Germline V gene lookup returns CDR1 LNHDA and CDR2 SQIVND (reference sequence). V lost 3 bases and J lost 3, with 11 bases in between. The CDR3 protein is CASSINRWDYGYTF. CDR3 in DNA: TGTGCCAGTAGTATCAACCGGTGGGACTATGGCTACACCTTC.

The V call is TRBV9, the J call TRBJ2-7; possibly TRBD1 for D (6 bases). Germline values: CDR1 SGDLS, CDR2 YYNGEE. The length of the CDR3 is 13 residues. The V end was cut by 3 bases, the J end by 1 base, with 8 bases between. The CDR3 DNA follows: TGTGCCAGCAGCGGGGGACAATCCTACGAGCAGTACTTC. Translation: CASSGGQSYEQYF. The whole variable domain, remainder taken from reference TRBV9 and TRBJ2-7, is DSGVTQTPKHLITATGQRVTLRCSPRSGDLSVYWYQQSLDQGLQFLIQYYNGEERAKGNILERFSAQQFPDLHSELNLSSLELGDSALYFCASSGGQSYEQYFGPGTRLTVT.

Only one count was recorded for this clone. V gene TRBV29-1 combines with J gene TRBJ2-3, with D possibly being TRBD2 (6 bases). Germline V gene sequence: CDR1 SQVTM, CDR2 ANQGSEA. V gave up 4 bases and J gave up 2 bases, with 13 bases separating them. This CDR3 is built from 14 residues. As DNA, the CDR3 is TGCAGCGTTGTTAGGACGGGAGTCACAGATACGCAGTATTTT. This encodes CSVVRTGVTDTQYF.

This rearrangement joins TRBV4-1 to TRBJ2-3; D perhaps matches TRBD2 (5 bases). The CDR3 has 15 amino acids. The V end was cut by 4 bases, the J end by 0 bases, with 11 bases between. The germline CDR1 and CDR2 sequences are MGHRA and YSYEKL. DNA for the CDR3: TGCGCCAGCAGCCTCTCACGCGGGAGCACAGATACGCAGTATTTT. Encoded protein: CASSLSRGSTDTQYF.

V gene TRBV27 combines with J gene TRBJ1-3, with 9 positions matching TRBD1. The CDR3 totals 16 residues. CDR1 is MNHEY, CDR2 SMNVEV, per germline (reference sequence). J gave up 1 base and V 3 bases, and 4 bases lay outside the gene matches. For the CDR3, the DNA is TGTGCCAGCAGTTTTACAGGGGGCGCATCTGGAAACACCATATATTTT. Encoded protein: CASSFTGGASGNTIYF.

The chain carries TRBV19 and TRBJ2-1; D not resolved. V was clipped by 5 bases and J by 1 base, with 12 bases between them. Germline V CDR1 and CDR2: LNHDA, SQIVND (reference sequence). The length of the CDR3 is 15 residues. The CDR3 coding sequence is TGTGCCAGTAGTTTCTTTATGGGGTCCTACAATGAGCAGTTCTTC. Translation: CASSFFMGSYNEQFF.

V and J are TRBV5-6 and TRBJ1-1; D not resolved. The V gene's germline CDR1 is SGHDT and CDR2 YYEEEE. V was cut by 0 bases and J by 0 bases, with 12 bases left in between. This CDR3 has 16 residues. The CDR3 region is CASSLDQSALNTEAFF. The CDR3 coding sequence is TGTGCCAGCAGCTTGGATCAGTCAGCCCTGAACACTGAAGCTTTCTTT.